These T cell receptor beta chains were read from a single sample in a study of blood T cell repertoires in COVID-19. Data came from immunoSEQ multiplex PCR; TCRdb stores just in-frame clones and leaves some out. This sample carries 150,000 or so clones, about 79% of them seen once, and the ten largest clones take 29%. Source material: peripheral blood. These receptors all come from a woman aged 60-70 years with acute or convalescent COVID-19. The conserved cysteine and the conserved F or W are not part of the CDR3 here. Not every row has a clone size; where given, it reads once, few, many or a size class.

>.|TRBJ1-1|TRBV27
ASSLVEEANTEAF
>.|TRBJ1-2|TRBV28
ASSGPGQGMDGYT
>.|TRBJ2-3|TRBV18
ASSPPSADTQY
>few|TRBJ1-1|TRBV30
AWSVQGATEAF
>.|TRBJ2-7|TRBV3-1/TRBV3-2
ASSRSQRGGYEQY
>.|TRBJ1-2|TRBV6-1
ASSEGQGGGYT
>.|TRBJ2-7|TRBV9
ASSVGRTGSYEQY
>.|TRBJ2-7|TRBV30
AWSVGQGSYEQY
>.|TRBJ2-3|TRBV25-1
ASSGPLGDYTDTQY
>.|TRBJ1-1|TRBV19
ASSILNRVNTEAF
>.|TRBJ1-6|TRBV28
ASSSNNSPLH
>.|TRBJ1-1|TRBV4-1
ASSHPGGDVKRAEAF
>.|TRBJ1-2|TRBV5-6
ASSPGTGGYT
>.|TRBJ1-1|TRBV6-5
ASRINRALGTEAF
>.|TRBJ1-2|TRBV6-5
ASRQGSGYT
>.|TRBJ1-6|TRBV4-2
ASSQDIISGTAFNSPLH
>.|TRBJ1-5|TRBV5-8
ASSDRVGNQPQH
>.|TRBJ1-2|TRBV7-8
ASSPDAGGVYSGYT
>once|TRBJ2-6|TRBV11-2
ASSLGRDTFSGANVLT
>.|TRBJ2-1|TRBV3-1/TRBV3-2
ASSLLTAGGNNEQF
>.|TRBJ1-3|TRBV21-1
AIHRQAGNTIY
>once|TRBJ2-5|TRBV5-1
ASSLLRGVQETQY
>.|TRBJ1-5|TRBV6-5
ASSYSREINQPQH
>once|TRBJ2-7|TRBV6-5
ASRRDRDGYEQY
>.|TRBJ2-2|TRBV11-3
ASSPGGVSTGELF
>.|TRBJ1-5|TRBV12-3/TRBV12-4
ASSIRTGQPQH
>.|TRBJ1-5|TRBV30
AWSGGSNQPQH